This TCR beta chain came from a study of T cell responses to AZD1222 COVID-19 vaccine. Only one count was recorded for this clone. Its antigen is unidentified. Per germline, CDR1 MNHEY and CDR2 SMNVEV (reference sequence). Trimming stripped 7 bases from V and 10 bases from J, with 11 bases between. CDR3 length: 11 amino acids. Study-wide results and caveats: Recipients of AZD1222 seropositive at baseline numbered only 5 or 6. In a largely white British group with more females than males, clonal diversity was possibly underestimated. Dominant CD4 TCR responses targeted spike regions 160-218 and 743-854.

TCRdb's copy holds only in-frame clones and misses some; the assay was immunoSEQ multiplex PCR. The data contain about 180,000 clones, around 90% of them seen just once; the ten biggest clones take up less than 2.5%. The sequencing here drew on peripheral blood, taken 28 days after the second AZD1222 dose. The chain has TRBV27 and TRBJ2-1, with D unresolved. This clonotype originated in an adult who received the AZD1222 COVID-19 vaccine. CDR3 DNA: TGTGCCAGCACCCAAGGCATCGAGCAGTTCTTC. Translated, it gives CASTQGIEQFF.